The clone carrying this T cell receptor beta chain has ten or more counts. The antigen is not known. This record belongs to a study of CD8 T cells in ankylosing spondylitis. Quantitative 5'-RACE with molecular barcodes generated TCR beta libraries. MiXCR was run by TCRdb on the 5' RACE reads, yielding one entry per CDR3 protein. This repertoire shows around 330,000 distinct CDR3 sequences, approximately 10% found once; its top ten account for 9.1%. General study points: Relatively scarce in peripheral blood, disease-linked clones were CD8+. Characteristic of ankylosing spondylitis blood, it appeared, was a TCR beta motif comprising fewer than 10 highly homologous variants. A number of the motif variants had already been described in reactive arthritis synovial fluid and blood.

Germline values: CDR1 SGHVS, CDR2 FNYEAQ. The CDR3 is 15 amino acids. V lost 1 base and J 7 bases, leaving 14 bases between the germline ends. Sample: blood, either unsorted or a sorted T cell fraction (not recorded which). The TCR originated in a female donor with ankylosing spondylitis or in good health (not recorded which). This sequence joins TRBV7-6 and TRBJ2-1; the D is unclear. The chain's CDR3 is CASSLGHPNGNEQFF. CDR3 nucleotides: TGTGCCAGCAGCTTAGGGCACCCTAACGGTAATGAGCAGTTCTTC.